The rows below give T cell receptor beta chains drawn from one sample of a study of cytomegalovirus exposure and HLA in healthy donors. Sequenced by immunoSEQ multiplex PCR; TCRdb stores in-frame clones only, minus some. The sample gives roughly 150,000 clones, 86% of which show up once; 4.5% to 7% is in the top ten. The sample consisted of PBMCs. Receptor source: a woman in her 30s in good health and CMV-seronegative. Each CDR3 is given with its conserved first and last residue. The D gene is left open where the match is weak. Some rows have no size entry. The others give once, few or many, or a class for an expanded clone.

>TRBV30|.|TRBJ1-3|.
CAWSLRGVGNTIYF
TGTGCCTGGAGTCTGAGGGGCGTAGGAAACACCATATATTTT
>TRBV30|.|TRBJ2-7|.
CAWSRAGLGSTYEQYF
TGTGCCTGGAGTCGGGCGGGGCTCGGGTCAACCTACGAGCAGTACTTC
>TRBV11-1|.|TRBJ2-7|.
CASSPWNGEQYF
TGTGCCAGCAGCCCCTGGAACGGGGAGCAGTACTTC
>TRBV5-4|.|TRBJ2-2|TRBD2
CASSRTPSGITGELFF
TGTGCCAGCAGTCGGACTCCTAGCGGGATAACCGGGGAGCTGTTTTTT
>TRBV9|.|TRBJ2-1|TRBD2
CASSVPIGIAGDYNEQFF
TGTGCCAGCAGCGTCCCCATAGGAATAGCGGGGGACTACAATGAGCAGTTCTTC
>TRBV19|.|TRBJ1-2|TRBD1
CASSHGPGQGAGLNYGYTF
TGTGCCAGTAGTCACGGGCCGGGACAGGGCGCCGGGCTTAACTATGGCTACACCTTC
>TRBV2|.|TRBJ2-1|TRBD1
CASSRQFRDRDSEQFF
TGTGCCAGCAGTCGACAATTCCGGGACAGGGACAGTGAGCAGTTCTTC
>TRBV19|once|TRBJ2-1|TRBD1
CASSIGPGGANEQFF
TGTGCCAGTAGTATTGGCCCAGGGGGAGCCAATGAGCAGTTCTTC
>TRBV15|.|TRBJ1-1|.
CATSGRGAGTEAFF
TGTGCCACCAGCGGGCGAGGAGCCGGGACTGAAGCTTTCTTT
>TRBV19|.|TRBJ1-5|TRBD1
CASTGQGVFQPQHF
TGTGCCAGTACAGGCCAGGGGGTTTTTCAGCCCCAGCATTTT
>TRBV27|.|TRBJ2-2|TRBD2
CASSYWSGRASDGELFF
TGTGCCAGCAGTTATTGGAGCGGGAGGGCCTCTGACGGGGAGCTGTTTTTT
>TRBV5-1|.|TRBJ1-2|.
CASSLGDLNDYGYTF
TGCGCCAGCAGCTTGGGAGACTTAAATGACTATGGCTACACCTTC
>TRBV6-5|few|TRBJ2-5|TRBD2
CASTVRGGEETQYF
TGTGCCAGCACGGTCCGGGGGGGAGAAGAGACCCAGTACTTC
>TRBV6-5|.|TRBJ1-3|.
CASISRGNTIYF
TGTGCCAGCATTTCCAGGGGAAACACCATATATTTT
>TRBV5-4|.|TRBJ2-1|TRBD1
CASSLTGDRVRVF
TGTGCCAGCAGCTTGACAGGGGATAGGGTGAGGGTCTTC
>TRBV4-3|.|TRBJ2-7|.
CASSQRRGRVDEQYF
TGCGCCAGCAGCCAGCGGAGGGGGCGAGTAGACGAGCAGTACTTC
>TRBV7-9|.|TRBJ1-1|.
CASSPVGLGTNTEAFF
TGTGCCAGCAGCCCCGTAGGATTGGGGACGAACACTGAAGCTTTCTTT
>TRBV9|.|TRBJ1-1|.
CASSVKQANTEAFF
TGTGCCAGCAGCGTAAAACAGGCGAACACTGAAGCTTTCTTT
>TRBV19|.|TRBJ1-2|TRBD1
CATHPGTGVWYGYTF
TGTGCCACCCATCCAGGGACAGGGGTTTGGTATGGCTACACCTTC
>TRBV5-1|.|TRBJ2-7|TRBD1
CASSLGGQANYEQYF
TGCGCCAGCAGCTTGGGGGGACAGGCAAACTACGAGCAGTACTTC
>TRBV6-1|.|TRBJ2-1|TRBD2
CASLGTSGINEQFF
TGTGCCAGCCTCGGGACTAGCGGAATCAATGAGCAGTTCTTC
>TRBV5-6|.|TRBJ1-5|.
CASSRHSNQPQHF
TGTGCCAGCAGCCGACATAGCAATCAGCCCCAGCATTTT
>TRBV6-5|.|TRBJ1-1|.
CASVPPGRATEAFF
TGTGCCAGCGTCCCTCCGGGGCGCGCCACTGAAGCTTTCTTT
>TRBV27|.|TRBJ1-2|TRBD1
CASSLRQGRDGYTF
TGTGCCAGCAGCCTAAGACAGGGAAGGGATGGCTACACCTTC
>TRBV28|.|TRBJ1-3|.
CASGSPAGRSGNTIYF
TGTGCCAGCGGTTCCCCCGCGGGGCGCTCTGGAAACACCATATATTTT
>TRBV5-1|.|TRBJ2-2|TRBD2
CASSLIAGGRTGELFF
TGCGCCAGCAGCTTAATAGCGGGGGGTCGTACCGGGGAGCTGTTTTTT
>TRBV13|.|TRBJ2-1|.
CASSLAGDYINEQFF
TGTGCCAGCAGCTTAGCAGGGGACTACATCAATGAGCAGTTCTTC
>TRBV6-1|.|TRBJ1-2|TRBD1
CASRGQGPSTF
TGTGCCAGCAGGGGACAGGGGCCCAGTACCTTC
>TRBV6-1|few|TRBJ2-4|TRBD1
CASSERGQGAVLVIQYF
TGTGCCAGCAGTGAAAGGGGACAGGGGGCGGTCCTGGTCATTCAGTACTTC
>TRBV5-1|.|TRBJ1-1|.
CASTLAASFMNTEAFF
TGCGCCAGCACCCTCGCAGCCTCGTTCATGAACACTGAAGCTTTCTTT
>TRBV2|.|TRBJ2-7|.
CASSDYKEYEQYF
TGTGCCAGCAGTGATTACAAGGAATACGAGCAGTACTTC
>TRBV9|.|TRBJ1-2|.
CASSTLLTGYTF
TGTGCCAGCAGCACCCTCCTTACTGGCTACACCTTC
>TRBV27|.|TRBJ2-1|TRBD1
CASSSKQGSSYNEQFF
TGTGCCAGCAGTTCTAAACAGGGGAGCTCCTACAATGAGCAGTTCTTC
>TRBV7-3|.|TRBJ2-7|.
CASSPRYEQYF
TGTGCCAGCAGCCCCAGATACGAGCAGTACTTC
>TRBV7-7|.|TRBJ2-3|TRBD2
CASSMGLAGDPDTQYF
TGTGCTAGCAGCATGGGACTAGCGGGGGACCCGGATACGCAGTATTTT
>TRBV7-9|.|TRBJ1-2|.
CASSPRTPPNYGYTF
TGTGCCAGCAGCCCACGGACGCCGCCTAACTATGGCTACACCTTC
>TRBV5-4|once|TRBJ2-3|.
CASSQGGLKGLDTQYF
TGTGCCAGCAGCCAAGGAGGGCTCAAGGGATTGGATACGCAGTATTTT
>TRBV5-1|.|TRBJ2-7|TRBD2
CASSLAPSGSSISPYEQYF
TGCGCCAGCAGCTTGGCCCCTAGCGGGAGTAGTATCTCCCCCTACGAGCAGTACTTC
>TRBV15|.|TRBJ2-7|TRBD1
CATSSRGRVDEQYF
TGTGCCACCAGCAGCAGGGGGCGGGTGGACGAGCAGTACTTC
>TRBV29-1|.|TRBJ1-2|.
CSVEEGGSGYGYTF
TGCAGCGTTGAAGAGGGGGGGAGTGGCTATGGCTACACCTTC
>TRBV4-3|.|TRBJ2-5|.
CASSQSRGLARQETQYF
TGCGCCAGCAGCCAATCCCGAGGTCTGGCCCGCCAAGAGACCCAGTACTTC